The rows below give T cell receptor beta chains drawn from one sample of a study of cytomegalovirus exposure and HLA in healthy donors. Generated by immunoSEQ multiplex PCR, the TCRdb table keeps only in-frame clones and is missing some. The table has about 140,000 clones, more than 70% seen once. The sequencing sample was made of PBMCs. These receptors came from a man aged 45-60 years in good health and CMV-seronegative. Both conserved end residues are part of each CDR3. The D gene is left open where the match is weak. A clone size is listed for some rows: how often the clone was seen (once, few, many), or a class if it is expanded.

clone size,D gene,V gene,CDR3 length,J gene,CDR3 protein,CDR3 DNA
.,.,TRBV14,14,TRBJ2-2,CASSTTHRLGELFF,TGTGCCAGCAGCACTACTCATAGGTTGGGGGAGCTGTTTTTT
.,.,TRBV2,13,TRBJ2-5,CASSVISGETQYF,TGTGCCAGCAGTGTAATTAGCGGCGAGACCCAGTACTTC
.,TRBD1,TRBV27,15,TRBJ1-2,CASSTYLGTGYGYTF,TGTGCCAGCAGTACTTATCTAGGGACAGGGTATGGCTACACCTTC
.,.,TRBV25-1,15,TRBJ1-1,CASSEFGQSNTEAFF,TGTGCCAGCAGTGAATTCGGACAGTCGAACACTGAAGCTTTCTTT
.,TRBD1,TRBV27,15,TRBJ1-6,CASSATGGSSSPLHF,TGTGCCAGCAGTGCGACAGGGGGCTCGAGTTCACCCCTCCACTTT
few,.,TRBV19,17,TRBJ1-5,CASTQSPQSYSNQPQHF,TGTGCCAGTACCCAATCACCACAGAGCTATAGCAATCAGCCCCAGCATTTT
few,TRBD1,TRBV5-4,16,TRBJ1-4,CASSLSPRDRSEKLFF,TGTGCCAGCAGCTTGAGTCCCCGGGACAGAAGTGAAAAACTGTTTTTT
.,.,TRBV25-1,13,TRBJ2-1,CASSGDTYNEQFF,TGTGCCAGCAGTGGGGACACTTACAATGAGCAGTTCTTC
.,.,TRBV28,11,TRBJ1-1,CATQGNTEAFF,TGTGCCACCCAGGGGAACACTGAAGCTTTCTTT
.,TRBD2,TRBV11-2,15,TRBJ2-1,CASSFGLAELNEQFF,TGTGCCAGCAGCTTTGGACTAGCGGAACTCAATGAGCAGTTCTTC
.,TRBD2,TRBV4-1,19,TRBJ2-7,CASSQGGLAGDSLSYEQYF,TGCGCCAGCAGCCAAGGGGGACTAGCGGGGGACTCACTCTCCTACGAGCAGTACTTC
once,.,TRBV27,13,TRBJ2-7,CASSRQEEVEQYF,TGTGCCAGCAGCCGACAGGAGGAGGTCGAGCAGTACTTC
once,TRBD2,TRBV7-2,11,TRBJ2-6,CARREGNVLTF,TGTGCCCGAAGGGAGGGAAACGTCCTGACTTTC
.,.,TRBV28,15,TRBJ2-7,CASSNRVPPLDEQYF,TGTGCCAGCAGTAACAGAGTGCCGCCCCTTGACGAGCAGTACTTC
few,TRBD2,TRBV2,15,TRBJ2-3,CASRLLAGGGDTQYF,TGTGCCAGCAGACTACTAGCGGGAGGAGGAGATACGCAGTATTTT
.,.,TRBV5-1,19,TRBJ1-1,CASSRTNIRGASPQPGAFF,TGCGCCAGCAGCCGCACGAATATCAGGGGTGCCTCACCTCAGCCAGGAGCTTTCTTT
.,TRBD1,TRBV19,17,TRBJ2-5,CASSMPGQGARRETQYF,TGTGCCAGTAGTATGCCGGGACAGGGGGCGCGGCGAGAGACCCAGTACTTC
few,.,TRBV1,17,TRBJ2-1,CTSSQVQQRGCYNEQFF,TGCACCAGCAGCCAGGTCCAACAGCGGGGGTGTTACAATGAGCAGTTCTTC
.,.,TRBV29-1,12,TRBJ2-5,CSVDKGVETQYF,TGCAGCGTTGACAAGGGGGTTGAGACCCAGTACTTC
.,.,TRBV10-1,14,TRBJ1-2,CASRRGAQGYGYTF,TGCGCCAGCAGACGGGGGGCGCAGGGCTATGGCTACACCTTC
.,TRBD1,TRBV11-3,15,TRBJ1-2,CASSTRQGSNYGYTF,TGTGCCAGCAGCACTCGACAGGGTTCTAACTATGGCTACACCTTC
.,.,TRBV5-1,16,TRBJ2-3,CASSPLRGSQTDTQYF,TGCGCCAGCAGCCCCTTACGGGGATCCCAGACAGATACGCAGTATTTT
few,.,TRBV7-6,13,TRBJ1-1,CASSVDSYTEAFF,TGTGCCAGCAGCGTCGACAGCTACACTGAAGCTTTCTTT
.,.,TRBV5-4,15,TRBJ1-4,CASSNRTTTNEKLFF,TGTGCCAGCAGCAATCGGACAACAACTAATGAAAAACTGTTTTTT
few,.,TRBV5-6,14,TRBJ1-5,CASSLGFGGQPQHF,TGTGCCAGCAGCCTGGGGTTCGGAGGGCAGCCCCAGCATTTT
.,TRBD1,TRBV2,16,TRBJ1-2,CASSDRKTGGAYGYTF,TGTGCCAGCAGTGACAGAAAAACAGGGGGGGCCTATGGCTACACCTTC
.,.,TRBV28,15,TRBJ1-3,CASSNSGYSGNTIYF,TGTGCCAGCAGTAACTCAGGGTACTCTGGAAACACCATATATTTT
.,TRBD2,TRBV19,15,TRBJ2-7,CASSIRLAANYEQYF,TGTGCCAGTAGTATCCGACTAGCGGCAAACTACGAGCAGTACTTC
.,TRBD1,TRBV30,14,TRBJ1-3,CAWNLGQGGNTIYF,TGTGCCTGGAACCTCGGACAGGGTGGAAACACCATATATTTT
.,TRBD2,TRBV5-4,17,TRBJ2-7,CASSLYGTSGGPGEQYF,TGTGCCAGCAGCTTGTATGGGACTAGCGGGGGGCCCGGCGAGCAGTACTTC
.,.,TRBV7-3,13,TRBJ2-1,CASSRSSGNEQFF,TGTGCCAGCAGCCGGTCTTCTGGCAATGAGCAGTTCTTC
.,TRBD2,TRBV7-7,16,TRBJ2-5,CASSPGTSGNQETQYF,TGTGCTAGCAGCCCTGGGACTAGCGGGAACCAAGAGACCCAGTACTTC
.,TRBD2,TRBV5-1,15,TRBJ2-7,CASSRLAGGPGEQYF,TGCGCCAGCAGCCGACTAGCGGGAGGGCCAGGCGAGCAGTACTTC
.,TRBD2,TRBV11-1,15,TRBJ2-1,CASSLDLAGGNEQFF,TGTGCCAGCAGCTTAGACCTAGCGGGAGGCAATGAGCAGTTCTTC
.,TRBD1,TRBV19,16,TRBJ2-2,CASSPRPRTGPGELFF,TGTGCCAGTAGTCCTCGACCCCGGACAGGCCCCGGGGAGCTGTTTTTT
once,TRBD1,TRBV9,15,TRBJ2-1,CASSPRTEPRGKQFF,TGTGCCAGCAGCCCCAGGACCGAGCCCAGGGGGAAGCAGTTCTTC
.,.,TRBV27,12,TRBJ2-2,CASSSGPLGLFF,TGTGCCAGCAGTTCAGGCCCACTAGGGCTGTTTTTT
.,.,TRBV19,12,TRBJ1-2,CASRGDYNGYTF,TGTGCCAGTCGGGGGGATTACAATGGCTACACCTTC
.,.,TRBV5-1,16,TRBJ1-6,CASSSSGSGVHSPLHF,TGCGCCAGCAGCTCTAGCGGGTCGGGGGTTCATTCACCCCTCCACTTT
.,TRBD1,TRBV2,19,TRBJ1-5,CASTNAGRGRGGSNQPQHF,TGTGCCAGCACCAATGCGGGCAGGGGGCGCGGTGGGAGCAATCAGCCCCAGCATTTT
.,.,TRBV7-9,15,TRBJ2-5,CASSLVRGAQETQYF,TGTGCCAGCAGCTTAGTTCGGGGGGCTCAAGAGACCCAGTACTTC
.,TRBD2,TRBV4-1,18,TRBJ2-1,CASSQDLYRGTSGGEQFF,TGCGCCAGCAGCCAAGATCTTTACCGTGGGACTAGCGGGGGGGAGCAGTTCTTC
few,.,TRBV7-9,14,TRBJ2-1,CASSLDPGGNEQFF,TGTGCCAGCAGCTTAGACCCAGGTGGCAACGAGCAGTTCTTC
.,.,TRBV6-1,11,TRBJ2-7,CASSDGYEQYF,TGTGCCAGCAGTGACGGCTACGAGCAGTACTTC
once,.,TRBV2,15,TRBJ2-1,CASSELLAPRNEQFF,TGTGCCAGCAGTGAATTGCTAGCTCCGCGGAATGAGCAGTTCTTC
.,.,TRBV28,15,TRBJ1-1,CASIVGGNINTEAFF,TGTGCCAGCATAGTCGGAGGGAACATAAACACTGAAGCTTTCTTT
.,TRBD1,TRBV6-5,16,TRBJ1-5,CASSYTGTGSNQPQHF,TGTGCCAGCAGTTACACCGGGACAGGGAGTAATCAGCCCCAGCATTTT
.,.,TRBV19,13,TRBJ2-7,CASSPPGSYEQYF,TGTGCCAGTAGTCCCCCAGGGTCCTACGAGCAGTACTTC
many,TRBD1,TRBV6-5,11,TRBJ1-1,CASNKGAKTFF,TGTGCCAGCAATAAGGGGGCCAAGACTTTCTTT
.,.,TRBV18,13,TRBJ2-7,CASSPRDTFEQYF,TGTGCCAGCTCACCACGGGACACCTTCGAGCAGTACTTC
.,.,TRBV11-2,13,TRBJ2-7,CASSLDMSYEQYF,TGTGCCAGCAGCTTAGATATGAGCTACGAGCAGTACTTC
.,.,TRBV9,16,TRBJ2-2,CASSVDGVVRAGELFF,TGTGCCAGCAGCGTAGATGGGGTGGTGAGGGCCGGGGAGCTGTTTTTT
.,TRBD1,TRBV5-6,15,TRBJ2-2,CASSRQGAGTGELFF,TGTGCCAGCAGTAGACAGGGGGCGGGCACCGGGGAGCTGTTTTTT
.,TRBD2,TRBV11-3,16,TRBJ2-1,CASSLGQRGSNNEQFF,TGTGCCAGCAGCTTAGGACAGCGGGGATCCAACAATGAGCAGTTCTTC
.,.,TRBV4-2,15,TRBJ2-7,CASSQEWDGRYEQYF,TGTGCCAGCAGCCAAGAGTGGGACGGGAGATACGAGCAGTACTTC
.,TRBD1,TRBV30,12,TRBJ1-1,CAWDNRGLGAFF,TGTGCCTGGGATAACAGGGGGCTCGGAGCTTTCTTT
once,.,TRBV19,11,TRBJ2-1,CASSTYNEQFF,TGTGCCAGTAGTACATACAATGAGCAGTTCTTC
.,TRBD2,TRBV4-1,15,TRBJ2-5,CASSATSGRKETQYF,TGCGCCAGCAGTGCGACTAGCGGGAGGAAAGAGACCCAGTACTTC
.,.,TRBV6-1,16,TRBJ2-1,CASTEATGQIYNEQFF,TGTGCCAGCACCGAAGCGACAGGCCAAATCTACAATGAGCAGTTCTTC
.,.,TRBV19,15,TRBJ2-5,CASSPARERRETQYF,TGTGCCAGTAGTCCTGCACGGGAAAGGAGGGAGACCCAGTACTTC